This T cell receptor (beta chain) was recovered during a study of response to subunit inactivated influenza vaccine. Per germline, CDR1 DFQATT and CDR2 SNEGSKA (reference sequence). Trimming took 1 base from V and 7 from J, leaving 13 bases between them. The CDR3 length is 13 residues. This clonotype was counted between two and nine times. What it recognizes is unknown. TCRdb reprocessed the RT-PCR reads with MiXCR, giving one entry per CDR3 protein. The profile covers 500,000 to 750,000 distinct CDR3 sequences, with approximately 15% appearing a single time and over 8.5% taken by the ten largest. Overall study results and limits: The authors offered the suggestion that each seasonal influenza vaccination recruits few new T cells.

The sample consisted of PBMCs from blood, taken 11 to 12 days after vaccination. The genes are TRBV20-1 and TRBJ1-1; no clear D. This clonotype originated in a man aged 50-59 years who received an inactivated influenza vaccine. The CDR3 loop reads CSARGGVAGEAFF. CDR3 DNA: TGCAGTGCTAGAGGAGGAGTAGCTGGTGAAGCTTTCTTT.